This T cell receptor beta chain came from a study of blood T cell dynamics during melanoma immunotherapy. Turning to the study itself: Metastatic melanoma patients received first-line pembrolizumab or nivolumab plus ipilimumab.

A remark on this clone: Its antigen remains unknown.

Study-level results: Clones driving repertoire changes may be melanoma-specific or general immune activation.

The CDR3 is 16 residues long. The germline V gene encodes CDR1 SGHTA and CDR2 FQGNSA. J lost 1 base, V lost 3 bases, and 4 bases had no gene match. DNA loading was fixed at about 360 ng for all bulk PBMC samples. Profiled with immunoSEQ multiplex PCR; TCRdb holds only in-frame clones, not every one. The sample lists about 7,000 clones, roughly 81% occurring once. Time point of the sample: week 3, after first cycle of checkpoint inhibitor. Samples come from before therapy and from week 3 after the first blockade cycle. This receptor was identified in a human donor with melanoma. Some clones in this sample may be carry-over from other donors' samples. The sample in question was blood, obtained from a patient treated with checkpoint blockade. The chain combines TRBV7-2 with TRBJ2-7; 12 bases match TRBD2. For the CDR3, the DNA is TGTGCCAGCAGCTTCGAGGGGACTAGCGGGTCCTACGAGCAGTACTTC. Amino acid sequence: CASSFEGTSGSYEQYF.